The present TCR beta chain was sequenced within a study of control samples from healthy donors and cancer patients. Profiled with immunoSEQ multiplex PCR; TCRdb holds only in-frame clones, not every one. The sample records about 250,000 clones, over 75% being singletons. This clone was seen a few times. V gave up 5 bases and J gave up 3 bases; unmatched junction bases: 7. Germline V CDR1 and CDR2: SGHNT, YENEEA. The CDR3 contains 15 residues. Sequenced: PBMCs. The chain recombines TRBV11-3 with TRBJ2-7, with 10 positions matching TRBD2. This sequence was found in a woman aged 55 to 70 with lung cancer. The CDR3 DNA follows: TGTGCCAGCAGCCCGCCGGCTAGCGGGAGCTACGAGCAGTACTTC. Translating it yields CASSPPASGSYEQYF.